This T cell receptor (beta chain) was obtained from a study of blood T cell repertoires in COVID-19. Study at large: Researchers got acute and convalescent COVID-19 samples from the United States, Italy and Spain. Sources were T cells, B-cell-depleted T cells, or PBMCs; the material itself was cDNA or gDNA.

Methods used by the authors: Scientists estimated how many nucleated cells there were by amplifying reference gene primers. Some clones are missing from TCRdb's copy, which holds only in-frame ones; the method was immunoSEQ multiplex PCR. That table supplies the V and J calls and clone size; D and trimming were determined from the DNA. In the table there are around 86,000 clones, 65% to 85% of which are singletons. V shed 7 bases and J shed 0 bases, with 6 bases lying between them. Germline CDR1 is MNHNY and CDR2 is SVGAGI (reference sequence). This CDR3 region has 13 residues. This clone was counted between two and nine times.

What was sequenced was peripheral blood. J is TRBJ2-2 and V is TRBV6-6; no definite D call. The receptor's source is a woman aged 80 or over with acute or convalescent COVID-19. As DNA, the CDR3 is TGTGCCAGCACTAGTCCGAACACCGGGGAGCTGTTTTTT. This codes for CASTSPNTGELFF.